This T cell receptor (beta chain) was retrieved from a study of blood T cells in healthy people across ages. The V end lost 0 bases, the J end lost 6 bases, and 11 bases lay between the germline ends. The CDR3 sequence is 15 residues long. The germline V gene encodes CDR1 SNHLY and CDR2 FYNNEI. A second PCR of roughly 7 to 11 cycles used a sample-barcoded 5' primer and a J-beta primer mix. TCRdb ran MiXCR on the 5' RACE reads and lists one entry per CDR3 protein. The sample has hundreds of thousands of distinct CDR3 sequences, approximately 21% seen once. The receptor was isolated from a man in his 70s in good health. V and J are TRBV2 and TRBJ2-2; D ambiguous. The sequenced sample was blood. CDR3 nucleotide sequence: TGTGCCAGCAGTGAAGCCATGGTCGCGGCCGGGGAGCTGTTTTTT. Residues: CASSEAMVAAGELFF. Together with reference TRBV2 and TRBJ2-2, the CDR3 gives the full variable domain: EPEVTQTPSHQVTQMGQEVILRCVPISNHLYFYWYRQILGQKVEFLVSFYNNEISEKSEIFDDQFSVERPDGSNFTLKIRSTKLEDSAMYFCASSEAMVAAGELFFGEGSRLTVL.